The 20 T cell receptor beta chains presented below share a single source sample, sequenced in a study of monozygotic twins with inflammatory bowel disease (dated by TCRdb to between 2019 and 2020). Library preparation employed 5' RACE. Sequencing instrument: Illumina HiSeq 2500. TCRdb reanalyzed the reads, keeping one entry per CDR3 protein sequence and omitting DNA. The sample table holds 150,000 or so distinct CDR3 sequences. Together, the top ten hold roughly 7% of the sample. Sample: blood. The receptor source for this set is a human donor with ulcerative colitis or Crohn's disease, or a healthy co-twin of an affected twin (not recorded which).

The rearrangement links TRBV5-5 to TRBJ2-7; there is no DNA to check the TCRdb D call of TRBD1. In germline, CDR1 is SGHKS, CDR2 YYEKEE (reference sequence). This CDR3 is built from 13 residues. The CDR3 sequence: CASSLQGMNEQYF.

The chain combines TRBV25-1 with TRBJ2-1; the TCRdb call, TRBD1, lacks DNA for checking. Germline CDR1 and CDR2: MGHDK and SYGVNS. The CDR3 has 15 amino acids. The CDR3 protein is CASVTGYGGYNEQFF.

V is TRBV29-1 and J is TRBJ2-2; no DNA is available, so the TRBD1 call from TCRdb remains unchecked. The CDR3 sequence is 12 residues long. The V gene's germline CDR1 is SQVTM and CDR2 ANQGSEA. CDR3 in amino acids: CSARKGPGELFF.

The V and J genes are TRBV3-1 and TRBJ1-1; the D call of TRBD1 rests on TCRdb alone, since no DNA is present to check it. The CDR3 totals 14 residues. The germline gives CDR1 LGHDT, CDR2 YNNKEL (reference sequence). CDR3 region: CASSQGWARDEAFF. Full variable domain (outside the CDR3, taken from reference TRBV3-1 and TRBJ1-1): DTAVSQTPKYLVTQMGNDKSIKCEQNLGHDTMYWYKQDSKKFLKIMFSYNNKELIINETVPNRFSPKSPDKAHLNLHINSLELGDSAVYFCASSQGWARDEAFFGQGTRLTVV.

V and J are TRBV5-1 and TRBJ2-5. Germline loops: CDR1 SGHRS, CDR2 YFSETQ. This CDR3 has 14 residues. CDR3: CASSLNVLGETQYF.

The gene calls are TRBV25-1 and TRBJ2-3; TCRdb outputs TRBD2, but without DNA this stays unchecked. Germline CDR1 MGHDK, CDR2 SYGVNS. The CDR3 sequence is 17 residues long. The chain's CDR3 is CASSPRLAGGRTDTQYF.

The chain carries TRBV20-1 and TRBJ1-2; the D call of TRBD1 rests on TCRdb alone, since no DNA is present to check it. The CDR3 length is 17 residues. Looked up from germline, CDR1 is DFQATT and CDR2 is SNEGSKA (reference sequence). CDR3 sequence: CSARDWAKTGRLYGYTF.

The V and J genes are TRBV5-6 and TRBJ1-5; TCRdb indicates TRBD1, and absent DNA this call remains unverified. Germline V gene sequence: CDR1 SGHDT, CDR2 YYEEEE. The CDR3 consists of 15 residues. CDR3 sequence reads: CASSLGAGGGQPQHF.

V and J are TRBV29-1 and TRBJ1-1; TCRdb indicates TRBD1, and absent DNA this call remains unverified. The CDR3 spans 16 residues. The germline CDR1 and CDR2 sequences are SQVTM and ANQGSEA. CDR3 sequence reads: CSVVRVRDMMNTEAFF.

The rearrangement joins TRBV5-1 to TRBJ2-2; the TRBD1 assignment by TCRdb is unverifiable without DNA. CDR3 length equals 15 residues. The germline V gene has CDR1 SGHRS and CDR2 YFSETQ. This CDR3 reads CASSLRTGLTGELFF.

This chain connects TRBV10-3 to TRBJ1-6. The V gene's germline CDR1 is ENHRY and CDR2 SYGVKD. This CDR3 has 14 amino acids. The CDR3 spells CAISDGGANSPLHF.

The chain couples TRBV11-2 to TRBJ1-2; TCRdb gives TRBD1 as the D gene, but with no DNA this cannot be confirmed. The germline V gene has CDR1 SGHAT and CDR2 FQNNGV. The CDR3 length is 12 residues. CDR3 loop: CASRQGGYGYTF.

The chain recombines TRBV19 with TRBJ2-2. Germline V gene sequence: CDR1 LNHDA, CDR2 SQIVND (reference sequence). This CDR3 comprises 16 residues. CDR3 protein: CASSIMAGLNTGELFF.

V usage is TRBV3-1 and J usage is TRBJ1-1. Per germline, CDR1 LGHDT and CDR2 YNNKEL (reference sequence). The length of the CDR3 is 15 residues. CDR3: CASSQEVYRNTEAFF.

The V and J genes are TRBV12-3 or TRBV12-4 and TRBJ2-5; the TCRdb D gene call, TRBD1, has no DNA to confirm it. The CDR3 has 12 residues. This CDR3 is CASSHRGGSGHF.

V gene TRBV25-1 combines with J gene TRBJ1-3. This CDR3 is 12 amino acids long. CDR1 and CDR2 (germline): MGHDK, SYGVNS. The CDR3 sequence is CASSESRNTIYF.

This chain connects TRBV12-3 or TRBV12-4 to TRBJ1-5; no DNA is available, so the TRBD1 call from TCRdb remains unchecked. This CDR3 comprises 15 residues. Here the CDR3 reads CASRPGTGGNQPQHF.

The chain links TRBV12-3 or TRBV12-4 to TRBJ2-5; the TRBD1 assignment by TCRdb is unverifiable without DNA. The CDR3 spans 15 residues. CDR3 sequence: CASTKTGTTQETQYF.

The chain has TRBV19 and TRBJ2-5; TCRdb indicates TRBD2, and absent DNA this call remains unverified. Germline CDR1 is LNHDA and CDR2 is SQIVND (reference sequence). The CDR3 has 14 amino acids. CDR3 protein: CASSLAGAQETQYF. The whole variable domain, remainder taken from reference TRBV19 and TRBJ2-5, is DGGITQSPKYLFRKEGQNVTLSCEQNLNHDAMYWYRQDPGQGLRLIYYSQIVNDFQKGDIAEGYSVSREKKESFPLTVTSAQKNPTAFYLCASSLAGAQETQYFGPGTRLLVL.

The rearrangement links TRBV12-2 to TRBJ1-4; TCRdb selects TRBD1, and the lack of DNA leaves this call unchecked. TRBV12-2 is annotated as a pseudogene. CDR3 length: 13 amino acids. The chain's CDR3 is CARVGPDNEKLFF.